The sequence of this T cell receptor (beta chain) was determined in a study of T cells expressing NK-cell markers. Looking at the study overall: Underlying the TCR beta repertoires were sorted CD3+CD56+NKG2C+, CD3+CD56+NKG2C- and CD3+CD56-NKG2C+ T cells.

This CDR3 has 14 amino acids. The germline gives CDR1 KGHSH, CDR2 LQKENI. On this clonotype: Antigen specificity is unknown.

TCRdb processed the 5' RACE reads again and assigns one entry to each CDR3 protein, with no DNA. In total, the table holds some 150,000 distinct CDR3 sequences. Study observations and caveats: Expanded NKG2C+ T cell clones were not confirmed as HCMV-specific. Also leading the CD3+CD56-NKG2C+ fraction in several donors were these clonotypes.

The chain links TRBV18 to TRBJ2-4; with no DNA, the TCRdb D assignment of TRBD1 cannot be verified. The TCR comes from a man between 18 and 35 years old in good health. Sequencing was carried out using blood T cells: a sorted CD56 or NKG2C T cell subset, CD4+ or CD8+ T cells, or bulk PBMC T cells (not recorded which). The CDR3 sequence is CASSPPDRELIQYF.